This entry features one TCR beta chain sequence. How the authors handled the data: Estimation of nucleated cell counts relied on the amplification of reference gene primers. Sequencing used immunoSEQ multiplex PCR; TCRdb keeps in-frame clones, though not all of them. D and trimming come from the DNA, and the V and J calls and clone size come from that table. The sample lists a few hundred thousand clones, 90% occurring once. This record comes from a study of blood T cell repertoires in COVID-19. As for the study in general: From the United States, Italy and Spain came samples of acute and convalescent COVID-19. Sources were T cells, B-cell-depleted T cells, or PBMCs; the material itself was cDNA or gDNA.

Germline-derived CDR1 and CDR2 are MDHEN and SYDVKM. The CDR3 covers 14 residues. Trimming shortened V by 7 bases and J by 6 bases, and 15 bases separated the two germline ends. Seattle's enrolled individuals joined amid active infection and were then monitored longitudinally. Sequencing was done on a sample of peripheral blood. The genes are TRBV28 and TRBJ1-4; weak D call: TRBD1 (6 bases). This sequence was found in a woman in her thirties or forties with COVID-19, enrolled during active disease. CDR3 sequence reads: CASTEQGSDEKLFF. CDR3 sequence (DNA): TGTGCCAGCACAGAACAGGGTTCCGATGAAAAACTGTTTTTT.